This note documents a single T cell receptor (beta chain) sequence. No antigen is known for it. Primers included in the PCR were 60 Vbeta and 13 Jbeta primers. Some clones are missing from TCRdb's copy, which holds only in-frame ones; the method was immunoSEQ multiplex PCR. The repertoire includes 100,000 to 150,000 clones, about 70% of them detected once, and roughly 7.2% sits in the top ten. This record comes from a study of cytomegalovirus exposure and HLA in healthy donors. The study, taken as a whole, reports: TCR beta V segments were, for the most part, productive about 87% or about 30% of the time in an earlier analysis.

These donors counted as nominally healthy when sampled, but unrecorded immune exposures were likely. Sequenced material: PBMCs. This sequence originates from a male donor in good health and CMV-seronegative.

In nucleotides, the CDR3 is TGTGCCAGCAGTTCATTCACAGATACGCAGTATTTT. This gives the protein CASSSFTDTQYF. The chain employs TRBV6-5 and TRBJ2-3; D not resolved. CDR1 and CDR2 (germline): MNHEY, SVGAGI. Trimming removed 4 bases from V and 2 bases from J, with 4 bases in between. The CDR3 is 12 amino acids.